This is a list of T cell receptor beta chains from one sample in a study of control samples from healthy donors and cancer patients. The assay was immunoSEQ multiplex PCR, and TCRdb's table has in-frame clones only and misses some. The sample carries 110,000 or so clones, roughly 89% recorded once. The sequencing input was blood. All receptors derive from a man in his thirties or forties in good health. Each CDR3 is given with its conserved first and last residue. The D gene is left open where the match is weak. Clone size is stated in some rows and not others, as once, few, many or a class when expanded.

D	V	size	J	CDR3	DNA
TRBD1	TRBV10-1	.	TRBJ1-2	CASSSGTGKGYTF	TGCGCCAGCAGTTCAGGGACAGGGAAAGGCTACACCTTC
.	TRBV2	.	TRBJ2-4	CASSEASHLRDIQYF	TGTGCCAGCAGTGAAGCTTCACACCTCCGCGACATTCAGTACTTC
.	TRBV5-1	once	TRBJ1-2	CASSLDVPSANYGYTF	TGCGCCAGCAGCTTGGACGTTCCATCTGCTAACTATGGCTACACCTTC
.	TRBV30	.	TRBJ1-3	CAWSVARTDSGNTIYF	TGTGCCTGGAGTGTAGCCCGGACAGATTCTGGAAACACCATATATTTT
TRBD1	TRBV6-5	once	TRBJ1-1	CASSYADRGDTEAFF	TGTGCCAGCAGTTACGCGGACAGGGGGGACACTGAAGCTTTCTTT
TRBD2	TRBV7-3	.	TRBJ2-2	CASSPGGRTGELFF	TGTGCCAGCAGCCCGGGGGGGCGCACCGGGGAGCTGTTTTTT
.	TRBV2	.	TRBJ1-5	CASSGTRLDNQPQHF	TGTGCCAGCAGTGGGACCCGGCTGGACAATCAGCCCCAGCATTTT
TRBD1	TRBV5-1	.	TRBJ2-2	CASSFWGQGTGELFF	TGCGCCAGCAGCTTTTGGGGACAGGGAACCGGGGAGCTGTTTTTT
TRBD1	TRBV7-2	.	TRBJ2-5	CASSRVGDRGETQYF	TGTGCCAGCAGCCGCGTGGGGGACAGGGGTGAGACCCAGTACTTC
TRBD1	TRBV27	.	TRBJ1-4	CASSLYTGQADEKLFF	TGTGCCAGCAGTTTATATACGGGACAGGCAGATGAAAAACTGTTTTTT
TRBD1	TRBV5-6	.	TRBJ1-1	CASRLTDRGRSLLTEAFF	TGTGCCAGCAGATTGACCGACAGGGGTAGAAGTCTCCTCACTGAAGCTTTCTTT
TRBD1	TRBV7-9	.	TRBJ1-3	CASRQRGGGTAGNTIYF	TGTGCCAGCAGACAAAGAGGCGGGGGGACAGCCGGAAACACCATATATTTT
TRBD1	TRBV5-6	.	TRBJ1-1	CASSFFDRETEAFF	TGTGCCAGCAGCTTTTTCGACAGGGAAACTGAAGCTTTCTTT
TRBD1	TRBV7-2	.	TRBJ2-5	CASSLGGQGRAETQYF	TGTGCCAGCAGCTTGGGGGGACAGGGGCGGGCAGAGACCCAGTACTTC
.	TRBV30	.	TRBJ2-2	CAWSVRLAKGSSRVTGELFF	TGTGCCTGGAGTGTACGCCTAGCAAAAGGTTCCTCTCGGGTTACCGGGGAGCTGTTTTTT
TRBD1	TRBV18	once	TRBJ1-1	CASSPLRDRVNTEAFF	TGTGCCAGCTCACCCCTCCGGGACAGGGTGAACACTGAAGCTTTCTTT
.	TRBV19	.	TRBJ1-4	CASSISLGEEEKLFF	TGTGCCAGTAGTATAAGCCTGGGGGAAGAGGAAAAACTGTTTTTT
.	TRBV5-1	.	TRBJ1-1	CASSLAGGNTEAFF	TGCGCCAGCAGCTTGGCGGGAGGGAACACTGAAGCTTTCTTT
TRBD1	TRBV2	once	TRBJ1-2	CASRRDRSYYGYTF	TGTGCCAGCAGACGGGACAGATCCTACTATGGCTACACCTTC
TRBD1	TRBV24-1	.	TRBJ2-5	CATSETGLETQYF	TGTGCCACCAGTGAGACAGGGCTCGAGACCCAGTACTTC
TRBD1	TRBV12-3/TRBV12-4	.	TRBJ1-5	CASSRQGSQPQHF	TGTGCCAGCAGTCGACAGGGATCACAGCCCCAGCATTTT
TRBD1	TRBV6-5	.	TRBJ1-5	CASWPGQGYQPQHF	TGTGCCAGCTGGCCGGGACAGGGGTATCAGCCCCAGCATTTT